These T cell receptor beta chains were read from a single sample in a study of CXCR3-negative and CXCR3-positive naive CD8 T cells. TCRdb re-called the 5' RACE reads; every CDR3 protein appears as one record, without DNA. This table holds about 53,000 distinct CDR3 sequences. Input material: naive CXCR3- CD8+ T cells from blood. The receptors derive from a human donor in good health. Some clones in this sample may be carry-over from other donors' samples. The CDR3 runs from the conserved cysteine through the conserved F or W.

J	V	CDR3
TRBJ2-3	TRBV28	CASSLGGMRATDTQYF
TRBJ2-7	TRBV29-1	CSGLAPLGEQYF
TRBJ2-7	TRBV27	CASSLGAGDEQYF
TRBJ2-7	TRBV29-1	CSVRQDRGLYEQYF
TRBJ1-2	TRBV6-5	CASSYNPRFYGYTF
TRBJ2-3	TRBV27	CASRYRGYTDTQYF
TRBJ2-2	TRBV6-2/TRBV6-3	CASSYAGGGGELFF
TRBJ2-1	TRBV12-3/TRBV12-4	CASSQPLAGGFNEQFF
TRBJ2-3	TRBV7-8	CASSNPTSGFSTDTQYF
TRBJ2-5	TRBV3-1	CASSQGGLEQETQYF
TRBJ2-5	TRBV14	CASSQDRRRYQETQYF
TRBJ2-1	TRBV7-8	CASSLAPGNEQFF
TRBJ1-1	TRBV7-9	CASSRADLNTEAFF
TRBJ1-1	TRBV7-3	CASSLTLSGVGTEAFF
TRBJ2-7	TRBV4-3	CASSQNLTTDYEQYF
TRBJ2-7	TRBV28	CASSLLLTGTGFKQYF
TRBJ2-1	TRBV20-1	CSARGTTNEQFF
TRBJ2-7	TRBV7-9	CASSPSGTGKGYEQYF
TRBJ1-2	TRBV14	CASSQIIRTGPNYGYTF
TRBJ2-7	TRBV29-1	CSVVTGGYEQYF
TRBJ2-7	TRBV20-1	CSARDLNNSYEQYF
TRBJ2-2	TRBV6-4	CASSDSNRVTGELFF